This is a list of T cell receptor beta chains from one sample in a study of shared clonotypes between healthy human individuals. The repertoire was sequenced with immunoSEQ multiplex PCR; TCRdb's copy has only in-frame clones and lacks some. Among a few hundred thousand clones listed, around 79% were seen once. Sequenced sample: PBMCs. All receptors derive from a middle-aged woman in good health. Some clones in this sample may be carry-over from other donors' samples. The CDR3 runs from the conserved cysteine through the conserved F or W. The D gene is left open where the match is weak. A row's size may be missing; if present it is once, few, many or a size class.

v_call: TRBV7-3
clone_size: NA
j_call: TRBJ2-1
d_call: NA
cdr3_nt: TGTGCCAGCAGCCCTGGGTCCTACAATGAGCAGTTCTTC
cdr3_aa: CASSPGSYNEQFF

v_call: TRBV5-1
clone_size: NA
j_call: TRBJ2-2
d_call: NA
cdr3_nt: TGCGCCAGCAGCTTGTTGGGAACCAACACCGGGGAGCTGTTTTTT
cdr3_aa: CASSLLGTNTGELFF

v_call: TRBV7-3
clone_size: once
j_call: TRBJ2-3
d_call: NA
cdr3_nt: TGTGCCAGCAGCTCCGGTGCGGGAAGGGGCGCAGATACGCAGTATTTT
cdr3_aa: CASSSGAGRGADTQYF

v_call: TRBV14
clone_size: NA
j_call: TRBJ2-4
d_call: TRBD1
cdr3_nt: TGTGCCAGCAGCCCATTGACAGGGTTCGGCATTCAGTACTTC
cdr3_aa: CASSPLTGFGIQYF

v_call: TRBV5-1
clone_size: few
j_call: TRBJ2-5
d_call: NA
cdr3_nt: TGCGCCAGCAGCCAGGGGCAGGTAAAAGAGACCCAGTACTTC
cdr3_aa: CASSQGQVKETQYF

v_call: TRBV7-9
clone_size: NA
j_call: TRBJ1-2
d_call: NA
cdr3_nt: TGTGCCAGCAGCTTCGGGGGGAGTTATGGCTACACCTTC
cdr3_aa: CASSFGGSYGYTF

v_call: TRBV5-6
clone_size: NA
j_call: TRBJ2-1
d_call: NA
cdr3_nt: TGTGCCAGCAGACCGGGCCCAAGCTCCTACAATGAGCAGTTCTTC
cdr3_aa: CASRPGPSSYNEQFF

v_call: TRBV4-1
clone_size: NA
j_call: TRBJ2-7
d_call: NA
cdr3_nt: TGCGCCAGCAGCCACACAGGGAGGGACTCCTCCTACGAGCAGTACTTC
cdr3_aa: CASSHTGRDSSYEQYF

v_call: TRBV6-5
clone_size: NA
j_call: TRBJ1-2
d_call: NA
cdr3_nt: TGTGCCAGCAGTTACTCAACAACTGCGGGCTATGGCTACACCTTC
cdr3_aa: CASSYSTTAGYGYTF

v_call: TRBV10-3
clone_size: NA
j_call: TRBJ2-2
d_call: TRBD1
cdr3_nt: TGTGCCATCAGTGAGTCGCTGACAGGGGAGGCCGGGGAGCTGTTTTTT
cdr3_aa: CAISESLTGEAGELFF

v_call: TRBV25-1
clone_size: NA
j_call: TRBJ2-2
d_call: NA
cdr3_nt: TGTGCCAGCAGTGGAAGTGACTTTGCCGGGGAGCTGTTTTTT
cdr3_aa: CASSGSDFAGELFF

v_call: TRBV28
clone_size: NA
j_call: TRBJ1-1
d_call: NA
cdr3_nt: TGTGCCAGCAGTTTAGGAAGGAACACTGAAGCTTTCTTT
cdr3_aa: CASSLGRNTEAFF

v_call: TRBV29-1
clone_size: NA
j_call: TRBJ2-3
d_call: NA
cdr3_nt: TGCAGCGTTGAGGAGGGGGGCACAGATACGCAGTATTTT
cdr3_aa: CSVEEGGTDTQYF

v_call: TRBV2
clone_size: NA
j_call: TRBJ2-7
d_call: NA
cdr3_nt: TGTGCCAGCAGTGAGGCGTACGAGCAGTACTTC
cdr3_aa: CASSEAYEQYF

v_call: TRBV2
clone_size: NA
j_call: TRBJ2-7
d_call: NA
cdr3_nt: TGTGCCAGCAGTGATGCCCTAGGGGTGGTCTACGAGCAGTACTTC
cdr3_aa: CASSDALGVVYEQYF

v_call: TRBV20-1
clone_size: few
j_call: TRBJ1-1
d_call: NA
cdr3_nt: TGCAGTGCTCTACAGGCGCCCCTGGGTATCTTT
cdr3_aa: CSALQAPLGIF

v_call: TRBV7-2
clone_size: NA
j_call: TRBJ2-5
d_call: NA
cdr3_nt: TGTGCCAGCAGCTTAGGTGACGGAGAGACCCAGTACTTC
cdr3_aa: CASSLGDGETQYF

v_call: TRBV2
clone_size: NA
j_call: TRBJ2-3
d_call: TRBD2
cdr3_nt: TGTGCCAGCAGCGGGGGTCTAGCGGACACAGATACGCAGTATTTT
cdr3_aa: CASSGGLADTDTQYF

v_call: TRBV4-3
clone_size: NA
j_call: TRBJ2-1
d_call: TRBD2
cdr3_nt: TGCGCCAGCAGCCAGGGACTAGCCGCCTACAATGAGCAGTTCTTC
cdr3_aa: CASSQGLAAYNEQFF

v_call: TRBV5-5
clone_size: NA
j_call: TRBJ2-1
d_call: TRBD2
cdr3_nt: TGTGCCAGCAGCTTGGGCCAGCGGGGGTACAATGAGCAGTTCTTC
cdr3_aa: CASSLGQRGYNEQFF

v_call: TRBV5-1
clone_size: NA
j_call: TRBJ1-1
d_call: NA
cdr3_nt: TGCGCCAGCAGTCAATCGCCGATCCAGCTGAACACTGAAGCTTTCTTT
cdr3_aa: CASSQSPIQLNTEAFF

v_call: TRBV11-1
clone_size: NA
j_call: TRBJ1-1
d_call: NA
cdr3_nt: TGTGCCAGCACGAAACCAGGGGCGTATACTGAAGCTTTCTTT
cdr3_aa: CASTKPGAYTEAFF

v_call: TRBV7-9
clone_size: NA
j_call: TRBJ2-5
d_call: NA
cdr3_nt: TGTGCCAGCAGCTTAGGTATCATGGTCAGCGAGACCCAGTACTTC
cdr3_aa: CASSLGIMVSETQYF

v_call: TRBV4-3
clone_size: NA
j_call: TRBJ1-2
d_call: NA
cdr3_nt: TGCGCCAGCAGCCAAGACAGGGAGGATGGCTACACCTTC
cdr3_aa: CASSQDREDGYTF

v_call: TRBV9
clone_size: NA
j_call: TRBJ2-5
d_call: TRBD1
cdr3_nt: TGTGCCAGCAGCGTAGAGGGCAGGGGGACAGAGACCCAGTACTTC
cdr3_aa: CASSVEGRGTETQYF

v_call: TRBV29-1
clone_size: NA
j_call: TRBJ2-7
d_call: TRBD2
cdr3_nt: TGCAGCGTTGAGGTTAGCGGGACGGGACTGGGGCAGTACTTC
cdr3_aa: CSVEVSGTGLGQYF

v_call: TRBV5-8
clone_size: NA
j_call: TRBJ2-4
d_call: TRBD2
cdr3_nt: TGTGCCAGCAGCGGCGGACTAGCGGGAGGGCCGGCCAAAAACATTCAGTACTTC
cdr3_aa: CASSGGLAGGPAKNIQYF

v_call: TRBV11-3
clone_size: NA
j_call: TRBJ2-2
d_call: NA
cdr3_nt: TGTGCCAGCAGTAACCGGGACTTTTCGGGCGGGGAGCTGTTTTTT
cdr3_aa: CASSNRDFSGGELFF

v_call: TRBV29-1
clone_size: few
j_call: TRBJ2-3
d_call: NA
cdr3_nt: TGCAGCGCAACCCCGGGGCCAGATACGCAGTACTTT
cdr3_aa: CSATPGPDTQYF

v_call: TRBV21-1
clone_size: NA
j_call: TRBJ2-5
d_call: NA
cdr3_nt: TGTGCCAGCAGCAAGCCCGGGACTAGGAGGTTGGGGTTAGAGACCCAGTACTTC
cdr3_aa: CASSKPGTRRLGLETQYF

v_call: TRBV18
clone_size: NA
j_call: TRBJ1-1
d_call: NA
cdr3_nt: TGTGCCAGCTCAGAGCAGGGCGGTGGGAACACTGAAGCTTTCTTT
cdr3_aa: CASSEQGGGNTEAFF

v_call: TRBV7-8
clone_size: NA
j_call: TRBJ1-1
d_call: NA
cdr3_nt: TGTGCCAGCAGCTTAGACAGGGACACTGAAGCTTTCTTT
cdr3_aa: CASSLDRDTEAFF

v_call: TRBV4-1
clone_size: once
j_call: TRBJ2-5
d_call: TRBD2
cdr3_nt: TGCGCCAGCAGCCTATCAGGGACTAGCGGAAGAGAGACCCAGTACTTC
cdr3_aa: CASSLSGTSGRETQYF

v_call: TRBV30
clone_size: NA
j_call: TRBJ2-7
d_call: NA
cdr3_nt: TGTGCCTGGAGTGCAGTTAGCGGCACCTACGAGCAGTACTTC
cdr3_aa: CAWSAVSGTYEQYF